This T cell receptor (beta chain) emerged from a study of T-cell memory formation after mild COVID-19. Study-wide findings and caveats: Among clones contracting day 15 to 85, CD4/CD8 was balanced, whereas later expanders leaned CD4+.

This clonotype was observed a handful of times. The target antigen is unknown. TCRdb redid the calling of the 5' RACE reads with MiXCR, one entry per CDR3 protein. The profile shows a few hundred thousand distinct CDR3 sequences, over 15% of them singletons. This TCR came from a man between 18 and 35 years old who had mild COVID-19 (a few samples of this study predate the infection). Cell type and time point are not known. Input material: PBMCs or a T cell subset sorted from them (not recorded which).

DNA for the CDR3: TGTGCCACCCACCGCTCGAACACCGGGGAGCTGTTTTTT. This encodes CATHRSNTGELFF. The chain carries TRBV5-5 and TRBJ2-2; D unclear. V lost 9 bases to trimming and J lost 0 bases, with 9 bases between them. The germline gives CDR1 SGHKS, CDR2 YYEKEE (reference sequence). This CDR3 comprises 13 residues.